This T cell receptor beta chain was sequenced for a study of blood T cell repertoires in COVID-19. Background on the study: The cDNA or gDNA used as material had been derived from T cells, B-cell-depleted T cells, or PBMCs.

Authors' analysis steps: Using reference gene primer amplification, nucleated cell counts were estimated. Clones were read by immunoSEQ multiplex PCR, and TCRdb kept only the in-frame ones, dropping some. Clone size and the V and J calls come from that table; the DNA yielded D and trimming. Of 20,000 to 25,000 clones in the sample, approximately 90% were seen once. The ends lost 5 bases at V and 4 bases at J; junction bases unmatched: 5. CDR3 length equals 15 residues. The germline gives CDR1 ENHRY, CDR2 SYGVKD. The clonotype was recovered from a woman aged 80 or over with active COVID-19. The specimen sequenced was peripheral blood. J is TRBJ2-6 and V is TRBV10-3; 7 bases map to TRBD1. CDR3 region: CAISTGVAGANVLTF. CDR3 coding DNA: TGTGCCATCAGTACAGGGGTCGCCGGGGCCAACGTCCTGACTTTC.